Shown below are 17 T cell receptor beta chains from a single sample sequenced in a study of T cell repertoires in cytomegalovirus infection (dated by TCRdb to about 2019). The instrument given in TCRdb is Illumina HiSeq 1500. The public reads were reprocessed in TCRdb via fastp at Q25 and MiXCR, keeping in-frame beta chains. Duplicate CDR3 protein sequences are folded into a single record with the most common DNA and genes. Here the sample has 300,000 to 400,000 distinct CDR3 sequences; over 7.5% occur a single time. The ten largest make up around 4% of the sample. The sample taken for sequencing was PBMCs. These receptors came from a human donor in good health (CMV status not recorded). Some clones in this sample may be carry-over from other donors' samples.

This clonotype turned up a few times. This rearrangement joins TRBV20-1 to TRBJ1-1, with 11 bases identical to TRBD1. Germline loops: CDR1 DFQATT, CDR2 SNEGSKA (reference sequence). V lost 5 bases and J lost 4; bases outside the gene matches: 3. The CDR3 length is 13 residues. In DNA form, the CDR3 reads TGCAGTGCTTGGGGACAGGGGGGCACTGAAGCTTTCTTT. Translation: CSAWGQGGTEAFF.

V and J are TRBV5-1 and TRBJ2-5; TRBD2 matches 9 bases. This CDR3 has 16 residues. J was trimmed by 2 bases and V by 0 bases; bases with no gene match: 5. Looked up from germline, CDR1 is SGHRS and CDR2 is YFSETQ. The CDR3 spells CASSLGASGTQETQYF. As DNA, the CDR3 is TGCGCCAGCAGCTTGGGGGCTAGCGGGACGCAAGAGACCCAGTACTTC.

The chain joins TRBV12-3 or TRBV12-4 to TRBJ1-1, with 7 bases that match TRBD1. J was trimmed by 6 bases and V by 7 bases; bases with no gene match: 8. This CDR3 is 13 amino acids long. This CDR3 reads CASNNQGVAEAFF. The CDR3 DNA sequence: TGTGCCAGCAACAACCAGGGGGTTGCTGAAGCTTTCTTT.

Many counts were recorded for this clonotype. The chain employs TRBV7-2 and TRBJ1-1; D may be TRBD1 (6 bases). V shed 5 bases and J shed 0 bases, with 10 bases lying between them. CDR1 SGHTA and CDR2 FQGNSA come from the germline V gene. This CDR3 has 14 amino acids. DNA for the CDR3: TGTGCCAGCAGCCCCTGGACAGTGAACACTGAAGCTTTCTTT. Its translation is CASSPWTVNTEAFF. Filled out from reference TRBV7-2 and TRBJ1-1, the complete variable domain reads GAGVSQSPSNKVTEKGKDVELRCDPISGHTALYWYRQSLGQGLEFLIYFQGNSAPDKSGLPSDRFSAERTGGSVSTLTIQRTQQEDSAVYLCASSPWTVNTEAFFGQGTRLTVV.

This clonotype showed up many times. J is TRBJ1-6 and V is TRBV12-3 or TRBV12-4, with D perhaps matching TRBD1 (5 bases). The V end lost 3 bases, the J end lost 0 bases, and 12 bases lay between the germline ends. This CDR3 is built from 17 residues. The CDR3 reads CASSLRDLRSYNSPLHF. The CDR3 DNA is TGTGCCAGCAGTTTGAGGGACCTACGCTCCTATAATTCACCCCTCCACTTT.

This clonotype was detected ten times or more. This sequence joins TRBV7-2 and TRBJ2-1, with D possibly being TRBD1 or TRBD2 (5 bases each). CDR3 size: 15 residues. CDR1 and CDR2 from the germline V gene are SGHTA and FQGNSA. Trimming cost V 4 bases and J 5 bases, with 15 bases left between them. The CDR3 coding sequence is TGTGCCAGCAGCTCACAAGGGGACGTGAACAATGAGCAGTTCTTC. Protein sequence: CASSSQGDVNNEQFF.

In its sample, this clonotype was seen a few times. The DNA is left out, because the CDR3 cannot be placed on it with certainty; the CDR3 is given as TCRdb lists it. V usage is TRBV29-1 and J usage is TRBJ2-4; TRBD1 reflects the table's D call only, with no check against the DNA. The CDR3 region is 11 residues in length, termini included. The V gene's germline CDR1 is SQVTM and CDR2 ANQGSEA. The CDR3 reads CSVGTGSSLYF.

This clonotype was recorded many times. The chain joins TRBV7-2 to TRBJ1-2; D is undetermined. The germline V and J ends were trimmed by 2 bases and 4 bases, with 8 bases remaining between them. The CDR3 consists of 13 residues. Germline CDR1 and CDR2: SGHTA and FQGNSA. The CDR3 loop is CASSLRPAYGYTF. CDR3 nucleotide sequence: TGTGCCAGCAGCTTACGGCCAGCCTATGGCTACACCTTC.

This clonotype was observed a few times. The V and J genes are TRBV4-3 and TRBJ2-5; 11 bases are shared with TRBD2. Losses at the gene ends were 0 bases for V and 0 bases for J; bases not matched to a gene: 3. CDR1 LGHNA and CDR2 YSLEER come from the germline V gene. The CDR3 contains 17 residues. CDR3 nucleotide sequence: TGCGCCAGCAGCCAAGAACTAGCGGGAGCTAACCAAGAGACCCAGTACTTC. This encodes CASSQELAGANQETQYF.

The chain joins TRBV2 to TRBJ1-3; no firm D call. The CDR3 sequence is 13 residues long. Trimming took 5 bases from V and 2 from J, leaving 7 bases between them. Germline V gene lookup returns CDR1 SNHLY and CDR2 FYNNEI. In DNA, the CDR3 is TGTGCCAGCAGTTTAAGGCCTGGAAACACCATATATTTT. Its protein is CASSLRPGNTIYF.

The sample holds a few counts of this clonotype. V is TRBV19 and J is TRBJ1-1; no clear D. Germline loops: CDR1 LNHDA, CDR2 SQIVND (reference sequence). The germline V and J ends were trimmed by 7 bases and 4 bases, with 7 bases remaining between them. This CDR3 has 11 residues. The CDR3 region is CASKGATEAFF. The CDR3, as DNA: TGTGCCAGTAAAGGAGCCACTGAAGCTTTCTTT.

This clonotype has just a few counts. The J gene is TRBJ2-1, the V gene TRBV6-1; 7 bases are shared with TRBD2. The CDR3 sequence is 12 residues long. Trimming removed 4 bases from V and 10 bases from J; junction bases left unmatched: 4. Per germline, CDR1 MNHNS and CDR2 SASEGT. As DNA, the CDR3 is TGTGCCAGCAGTGTCCGGGGGGTCGAGCAGTTCTTC. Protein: CASSVRGVEQFF.

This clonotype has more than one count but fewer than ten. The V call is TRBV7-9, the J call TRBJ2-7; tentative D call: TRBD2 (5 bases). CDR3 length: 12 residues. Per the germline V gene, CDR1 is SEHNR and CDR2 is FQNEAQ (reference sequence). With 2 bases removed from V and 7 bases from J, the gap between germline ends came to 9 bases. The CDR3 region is CASSLTRFEQYF. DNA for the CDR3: TGTGCCAGCAGCTTAACTAGGTTTGAGCAGTACTTC.

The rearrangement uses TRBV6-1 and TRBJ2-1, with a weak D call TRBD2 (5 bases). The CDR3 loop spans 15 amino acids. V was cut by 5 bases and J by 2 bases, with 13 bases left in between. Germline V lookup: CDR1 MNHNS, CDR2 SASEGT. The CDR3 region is CASSYRAGPYNEQFF. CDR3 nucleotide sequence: TGTGCCAGCAGTTATAGGGCGGGCCCCTACAATGAGCAGTTCTTC.

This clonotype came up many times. In nucleotides, the CDR3 is TGTGCCAGCAGCTCACTCCGGGGGGGAGGTACGCAGTATTTT. It translates to CASSSLRGGGTQYF. The J gene is TRBJ2-3, the V gene TRBV11-2; 8 nucleotides line up with TRBD2. Germline V gene sequence: CDR1 SGHAT, CDR2 FQNNGV. The J segment lost 8 bases and the V segment lost 4 bases, leaving 8 bases of the junction unmatched. The CDR3 sequence is 14 residues long.

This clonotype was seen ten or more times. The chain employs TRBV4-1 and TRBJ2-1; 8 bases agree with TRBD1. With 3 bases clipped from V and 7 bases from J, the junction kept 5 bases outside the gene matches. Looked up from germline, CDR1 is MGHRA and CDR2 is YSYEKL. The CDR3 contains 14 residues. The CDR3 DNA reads TGCGCCAGCAGCCACCGACAGGGGCTAAATGAGCAGTTCTTC. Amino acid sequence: CASSHRQGLNEQFF.

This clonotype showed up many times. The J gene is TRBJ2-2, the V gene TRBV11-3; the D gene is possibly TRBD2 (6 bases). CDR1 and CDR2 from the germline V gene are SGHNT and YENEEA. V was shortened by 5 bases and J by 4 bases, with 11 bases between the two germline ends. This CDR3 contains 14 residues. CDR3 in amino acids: CASSPTSSTGELFF. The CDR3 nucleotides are TGTGCCAGCAGCCCCACTAGCAGCACCGGGGAGCTGTTTTTT.